This T cell receptor (beta chain) originates from a study of patients and donors after allogeneic stem cell transplantation. A single record per CDR3 protein comes from TCRdb applying MiXCR to the RT-PCR reads. The table lists about 200,000 distinct CDR3 sequences, 41% of them singletons. The V gene's germline CDR1 is LGHNA and CDR2 YSLEER. This CDR3 has 15 residues. Trimming took 3 bases from V and 4 from J; bases not matched to a gene: 6. Material: blood, either unsorted or a sorted T cell fraction (not recorded which). The chain is built from TRBV4-3 and TRBJ2-1; TRBD1 matches 7 bases. This receptor was taken from a human donor who was either an allogeneic HSCT recipient or a stem cell or donor lymphocyte infusion donor (not recorded which). It is not recorded whose cells these are; they may come from a transplant donor. The CDR3 protein is CASSHRQGPYNEQFF. As DNA, the CDR3 is TGCGCCAGCAGCCACCGACAGGGTCCGTACAATGAGCAGTTCTTC.